These T cell receptor beta chains were read from a single sample in a study of T-cell reconstitution after alpha-beta-depleted transplantation in children. TCRdb redid the calling of the PCR reads with MiXCR, one entry per CDR3 protein. This table holds about 230,000 distinct CDR3 sequences, around 12% found once. Sequenced material: PBMCs from the stem cell graft donor, taken from the stem cell graft. The receptors come from a human donor who donated a stem cell graft to a child with acute lymphoblastic leukemia. Both conserved end residues are part of each CDR3. The D gene is left open where the match is weak. Clone sizes are given selectively: once, few, many, or a class where the clone is expanded.

d_call,v_call,clone_size,j_call,cdr3_aa,cdr3_nt
-,TRBV27,many,TRBJ1-2,CASSFAWGRNYGYTF,TGTGCCAGCAGTTTCGCTTGGGGTAGGAACTATGGCTACACCTTC
-,TRBV6-5,-,TRBJ1-1,CASSYSMDRLNTEAFF,TGTGCCAGCAGTTACTCGATGGACAGACTGAACACTGAAGCTTTCTTT
-,TRBV28,many,TRBJ2-1,CASSLGGALVRSEQFF,TGTGCCAGCAGTTTAGGGGGGGCTCTAGTTAGGAGTGAGCAGTTCTTC
TRBD1,TRBV6-1,many,TRBJ1-1,CASGQGATEAFF,TGTGCCAGCGGGCAGGGGGCAACTGAAGCTTTCTTT
-,TRBV4-2,many,TRBJ1-4,CASSPTGRTANEKLFF,TGTGCCAGCAGCCCGACAGGCCGTACGGCTAATGAAAAACTGTTTTTT
-,TRBV6-2/TRBV6-3,many,TRBJ2-1,CASSYRDEQFF,TGTGCCAGCAGTTACCGGGATGAGCAGTTCTTC
-,TRBV20-1,many,TRBJ2-2,CSAKGNTGELFF,TGCAGTGCTAAGGGCAACACCGGGGAGCTGTTTTTT
-,TRBV7-2,many,TRBJ1-1,CASSLRGKVTEAFF,TGTGCCAGCAGCTTAAGGGGGAAGGTCACTGAAGCTTTCTTT
TRBD2,TRBV12-3/TRBV12-4,many,TRBJ2-7,CASSDSLSGLAAYEQYF,TGTGCCAGCAGTGATTCGTTGTCTGGACTAGCGGCCTACGAGCAGTACTTC
-,TRBV5-1,-,TRBJ1-1,CASSFGFPGEATEAFF,TGCGCCAGCAGCTTCGGATTCCCAGGGGAGGCCACTGAAGCTTTCTTT
TRBD1,TRBV12-5,-,TRBJ1-1,CASGLSRGEVTEAFF,TGTGCTAGTGGACTTTCCAGGGGGGAGGTCACTGAAGCTTTCTTT
-,TRBV28,many,TRBJ2-3,CASKGRYSTDTQYF,TGTGCCAGCAAGGGCCGGTATAGCACAGATACGCAGTATTTT
-,TRBV19,-,TRBJ1-5,CASSIFGKSNQPQHF,TGTGCCAGTAGTATTTTTGGCAAAAGCAATCAGCCCCAGCATTTT
TRBD2,TRBV12-3/TRBV12-4,many,TRBJ2-7,CASSPSGARNEQYF,TGTGCCAGCAGCCCGAGCGGGGCCCGAAACGAGCAGTACTTC
-,TRBV27,many,TRBJ2-3,CASMNPSTDTQYF,TGTGCCAGCATGAACCCTAGCACAGATACGCAGTATTTT
-,TRBV15,many,TRBJ1-1,CATSRVQGWAFF,TGTGCCACCAGCAGAGTTCAGGGGTGGGCTTTCTTT
-,TRBV5-1,many,TRBJ1-1,CASSLVRGNTEAFF,TGCGCCAGCAGCTTGGTGAGGGGGAACACTGAAGCTTTCTTT
TRBD2,TRBV12-3/TRBV12-4,many,TRBJ2-3,CASMGISGDTDTQYF,TGTGCCAGCATGGGGATTAGCGGGGACACAGATACGCAGTATTTT
TRBD1,TRBV9,many,TRBJ2-7,CASSPDREYYEQYF,TGTGCCAGCAGCCCGGACAGGGAGTACTACGAGCAGTACTTC
-,TRBV12-3/TRBV12-4,-,TRBJ2-7,CASSLELVEGSYEQYF,TGTGCCAGCAGTTTAGAACTAGTAGAGGGATCCTACGAGCAGTACTTC
TRBD1,TRBV27,many,TRBJ1-1,CASSLFGTRRTGMNTEAFF,TGTGCCAGCAGTTTATTTGGAACCCGACGGACAGGGATGAACACTGAAGCTTTCTTT
-,TRBV4-3,many,TRBJ2-3,CASSQGLSTGVDTQYF,TGCGCCAGCAGCCAAGGTCTCAGTACGGGTGTGGATACGCAGTATTTT